This T cell receptor beta chain stems from a study of PD-L1 blockade in urothelial cancer. Looking at the study overall: When patients started atezolizumab at some point between 2013 and 2015, it was given at 1,200 mg intravenously every 3 weeks. A median roughly 140,000 T cells were found in blood samples.

Patients had locally advanced or metastatic urothelial carcinoma. What went into each PCR as a spike was synthetic TCR analog templates. Only in-frame clones appear in the TCRdb table, and some are missing; sequencing was by immunoSEQ multiplex PCR. The sample includes tens of thousands of clones, around 89% of them seen just once. Specimen: PBMCs, collected around atezolizumab (anti-PD-L1) treatment. The receptor's source is a man aged 60 to 75 with urothelial cancer.

CDR3 nucleotide sequence: TGTGCCAGCAGCTGGGGGACAGCCGGCGAGCAGTACTTC. Translated: CASSWGTAGEQYF. This chain joins TRBV27 and TRBJ2-7, with 7 bases matching TRBD1. The CDR3 is made up of 13 amino acids. The germline gives CDR1 MNHEY, CDR2 SMNVEV (reference sequence). The V and J ends lost 6 bases and 6 bases, in that order; junction bases with no gene match: 8.